The rows below give T cell receptor beta chains drawn from one sample of a study of cytomegalovirus exposure and HLA in healthy donors. Repertoires were generated with immunoSEQ multiplex PCR, while TCRdb's copy carries only in-frame clones and drops some. The sample records approximately 100,000 clones, about 80% being singletons. The sequencing input was PBMCs. The source is a female donor in good health and CMV-seronegative. Both conserved end residues are part of each CDR3. D genes are given only for firm matches. The size entry is marked missing in some rows and otherwise reads once, few, many or a size class.

TRBJ1-5 TRBD1 . TRBV7-9 CASSRTGENQPQHF TGTGCCAGCAGTCGGACAGGGGAGAATCAGCCCCAGCATTTT
TRBJ2-1 TRBD2 . TRBV10-3 CAISLGTSGGDEQFF TGTGCCATCAGTTTAGGGACTAGCGGGGGCGATGAGCAGTTCTTC
TRBJ2-1 TRBD2 . TRBV4-3 CASSQTPSGGAYNEQFF TGCGCCAGCAGCCAGACTCCTAGCGGGGGGGCTTACAATGAGCAGTTCTTC
TRBJ1-2 . once TRBV12-5 CASGLVGGYGYTF TGTGCTAGTGGTTTGGTAGGGGGCTATGGCTACACCTTC
TRBJ1-6 TRBD1 once TRBV5-1 CASSWTGRNSPLHF TGCGCCAGCAGCTGGACAGGGCGGAATTCACCCCTCCACTTT
TRBJ2-1 TRBD2 . TRBV14 CASSQDWDRGGSSYNEQFF TGTGCCAGCAGCCAAGATTGGGACCGGGGGGGGAGCTCCTACAATGAGCAGTTCTTC
TRBJ1-2 . . TRBV29-1 CSVDGLGWGDGYTF TGCAGCGTTGACGGGTTAGGGTGGGGGGATGGCTACACCTTC
TRBJ1-1 . few TRBV5-6 CASSKDMNTEAFF TGTGCCAGCAGCAAAGACATGAACACTGAAGCTTTCTTT
TRBJ2-7 . . TRBV27 CASSLSWGQVYEQYF TGTGCCAGCAGTTTATCTTGGGGCCAGGTATACGAGCAGTACTTC
TRBJ2-7 TRBD2 . TRBV18 CASSPTGGGSYEQYF TGTGCCAGCTCACCAACGGGGGGGGGCTCCTACGAGCAGTACTTC
TRBJ2-1 TRBD2 . TRBV19 CASRGLAGNNEQFF TGTGCCAGTAGGGGACTAGCGGGGAACAATGAGCAGTTCTTC
TRBJ2-5 TRBD2 . TRBV7-3 CASSVLAGGPETQYF TGTGCCAGCAGCGTCCTAGCGGGGGGGCCGGAGACCCAGTACTTC
TRBJ1-6 . . TRBV7-9 CSSSLDEGRRSPLHF TGTTCCAGCAGCTTAGACGAGGGCCGACGGTCACCCCTCCACTTT
TRBJ1-1 . . TRBV11-3 CASSLNRDEEAFF TGTGCCAGCAGCTTAAACAGGGATGAGGAAGCTTTCTTT
TRBJ2-1 TRBD2 . TRBV7-6 CASSSLAGDYNEQFF TGTGCCAGCAGCTCGCTAGCGGGGGACTACAATGAGCAGTTCTTC
TRBJ1-2 . . TRBV27 CASSLSRGLDGYTF TGTGCCAGCAGTTTAAGTCGCGGGTTGGATGGCTACACCTTC
TRBJ1-1 . . TRBV6-5 CASKGVQSTEAFF TGTGCCAGCAAAGGGGTACAGAGCACTGAAGCTTTCTTT